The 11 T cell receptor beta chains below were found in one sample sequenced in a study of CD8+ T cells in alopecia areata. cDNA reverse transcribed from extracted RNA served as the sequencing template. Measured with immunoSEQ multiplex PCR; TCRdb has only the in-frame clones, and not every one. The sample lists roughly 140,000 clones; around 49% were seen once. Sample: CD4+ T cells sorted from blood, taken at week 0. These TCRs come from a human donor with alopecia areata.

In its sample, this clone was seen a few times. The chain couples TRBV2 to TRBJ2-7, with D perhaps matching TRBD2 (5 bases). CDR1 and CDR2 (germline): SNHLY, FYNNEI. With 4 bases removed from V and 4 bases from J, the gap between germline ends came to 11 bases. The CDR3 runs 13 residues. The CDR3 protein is CASSGGGGYEQYF. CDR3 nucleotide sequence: TGTGCCAGCAGTGGTGGTGGAGGATACGAGCAGTACTTC.

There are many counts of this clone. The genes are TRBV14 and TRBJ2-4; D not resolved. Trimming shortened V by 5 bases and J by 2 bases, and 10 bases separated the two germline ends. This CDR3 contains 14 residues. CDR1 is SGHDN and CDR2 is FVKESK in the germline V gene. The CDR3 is CASSFSRTKNIQYF. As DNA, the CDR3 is TGTGCCAGCAGCTTCTCTCGGACCAAAAACATTCAGTACTTC.

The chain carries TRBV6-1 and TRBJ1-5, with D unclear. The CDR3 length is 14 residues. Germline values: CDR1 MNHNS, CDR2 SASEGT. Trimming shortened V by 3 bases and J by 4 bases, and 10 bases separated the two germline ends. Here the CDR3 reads CASSDLRRNQPQHF. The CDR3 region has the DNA TGTGCCAGCAGTGACTTGAGGAGAAATCAGCCCCAGCATTTT.

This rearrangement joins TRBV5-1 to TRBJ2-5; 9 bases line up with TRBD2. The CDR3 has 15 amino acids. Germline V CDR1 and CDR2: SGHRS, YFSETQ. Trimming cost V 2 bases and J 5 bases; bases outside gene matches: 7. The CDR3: CASSFFAGGPETQYF. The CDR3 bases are TGCGCCAGCAGCTTTTTTGCGGGAGGGCCGGAGACCCAGTACTTC.

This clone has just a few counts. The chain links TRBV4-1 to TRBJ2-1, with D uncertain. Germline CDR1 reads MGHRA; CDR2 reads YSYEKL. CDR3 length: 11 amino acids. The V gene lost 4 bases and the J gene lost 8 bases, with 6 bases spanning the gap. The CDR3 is CASSLRHEQFF. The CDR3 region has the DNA TGCGCCAGCAGCCTCAGGCATGAGCAGTTCTTC.

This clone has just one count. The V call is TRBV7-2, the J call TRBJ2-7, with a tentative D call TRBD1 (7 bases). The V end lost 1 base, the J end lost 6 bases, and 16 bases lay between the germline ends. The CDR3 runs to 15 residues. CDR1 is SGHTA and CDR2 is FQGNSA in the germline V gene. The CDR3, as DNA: TGTGCCAGCAGCTTAGTCGCCAGGGGGGTTGCCGAGCAGTACTTC. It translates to CASSLVARGVAEQYF.

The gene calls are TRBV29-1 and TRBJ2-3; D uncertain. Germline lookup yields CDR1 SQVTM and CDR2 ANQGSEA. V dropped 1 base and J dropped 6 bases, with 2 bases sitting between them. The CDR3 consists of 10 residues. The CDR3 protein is CSVEGDTQYF. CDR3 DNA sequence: TGCAGCGTTGAAGGGGATACGCAGTATTTT.

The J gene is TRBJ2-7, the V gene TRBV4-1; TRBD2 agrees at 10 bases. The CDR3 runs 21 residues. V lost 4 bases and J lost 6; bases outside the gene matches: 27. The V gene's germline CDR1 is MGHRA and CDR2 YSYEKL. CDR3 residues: CASSPGQAQRIPGLAIFEQYF. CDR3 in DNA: TGCGCCAGCAGCCCTGGACAGGCCCAGAGAATTCCGGGACTAGCGATCTTCGAGCAGTACTTC.

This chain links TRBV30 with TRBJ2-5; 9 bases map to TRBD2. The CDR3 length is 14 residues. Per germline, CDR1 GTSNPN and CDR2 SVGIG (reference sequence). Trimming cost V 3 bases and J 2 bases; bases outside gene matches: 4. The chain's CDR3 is CAWRSSGIQETQYF. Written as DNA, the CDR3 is TGTGCCTGGAGATCTAGCGGGATTCAAGAGACCCAGTACTTC.

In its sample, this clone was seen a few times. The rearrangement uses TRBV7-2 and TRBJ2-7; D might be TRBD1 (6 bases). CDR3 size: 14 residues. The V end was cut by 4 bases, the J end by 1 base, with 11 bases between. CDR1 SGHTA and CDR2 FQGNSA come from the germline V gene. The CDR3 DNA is TGTGCCAGCAGCTCGCAGGGGCTATCCTACGAGCAGTACTTC. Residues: CASSSQGLSYEQYF.

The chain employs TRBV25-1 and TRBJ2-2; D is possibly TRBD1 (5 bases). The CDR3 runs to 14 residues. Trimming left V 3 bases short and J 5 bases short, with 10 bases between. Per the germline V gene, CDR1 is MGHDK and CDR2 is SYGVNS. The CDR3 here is CASSEQGLTGELFF. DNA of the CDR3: TGTGCCAGCAGTGAGCAGGGTTTAACCGGGGAGCTGTTTTTT.